The T cell receptor (beta chain) described here comes from a study of T cell repertoires in cytomegalovirus infection. Across the whole study: Public TCR beta signatures were indicative of both CMV infection and a matching HLA type.

Each CDR3 protein gets one entry after TCRdb re-called the reads with MiXCR. The sample holds about 340,000 distinct CDR3 sequences, 29% seen once. Remarks on this clonotype: What it binds is unknown.

The sequence was collected from a human donor in good health (CMV status not recorded). Some clones in this sample may be carry-over from other donors' samples. Sample: cultured PBMCs, taken from culture after CMV antigen stimulation.

CDR3 protein: CASSVGPGGSSTDTQYF. In DNA form, the CDR3 reads TGTGCCAGCAGCGTAGGGCCCGGAGGGAGCAGCACAGATACGCAGTATTTT. The V and J genes are TRBV9 and TRBJ2-3; a possible D gene is TRBD2 (6 bases). CDR1 SGDLS and CDR2 YYNGEE come from the germline V gene. Trimming took off 0 bases at V and 0 bases at J, with 14 bases between the two ends. The CDR3 length is 17 residues. Combining the CDR3 with reference TRBV9 and TRBJ2-3 gives the whole variable domain DSGVTQTPKHLITATGQRVTLRCSPRSGDLSVYWYQQSLDQGLQFLIQYYNGEERAKGNILERFSAQQFPDLHSELNLSSLELGDSALYFCASSVGPGGSSTDTQYFGPGTRLTVL.